This T cell receptor (beta chain) was profiled in a study of T cells in Graves' hyperthyroidism and ophthalmopathy. Whole-study results and caveats: Blood also contained most expanded thyroid clonotypes above 0.001. Stable hyperthyroidism was separated from ophthalmopathy by a model based on 13 V-J features.

CDR1 and CDR2 (germline): SNHLY, FYNNEI. The V segment lost 4 bases and the J segment 5 bases; nucleotides outside the gene matches: 6. The CDR3 loop spans 15 amino acids. Out of more than 8 ml of fresh peripheral blood came the PBMCs. The table lists this clonotype with many counts. Its antigen is currently unknown. Using RNA transcripts as the source, TCR beta CDR3 regions were amplified. In the first-round RT-PCR of the TCR CDR3, the HTBI primer set was used. TCRdb independently ran MiXCR on the multiplex PCR reads; one entry per CDR3 protein. The table has some 440,000 distinct CDR3 sequences, around 16% seen once; the top ten hold roughly an eighth.

The rearrangement uses TRBV2 and TRBJ2-2; 8 bases map to TRBD1. Material: blood. The TCR comes from a woman under 30 with Graves' hyperthyroidism. The CDR3, as DNA: TGTGCCAGCAGTGTCCACAGGGGGAATACCGGGGAGCTGTTTTTT. Its protein product is CASSVHRGNTGELFF.